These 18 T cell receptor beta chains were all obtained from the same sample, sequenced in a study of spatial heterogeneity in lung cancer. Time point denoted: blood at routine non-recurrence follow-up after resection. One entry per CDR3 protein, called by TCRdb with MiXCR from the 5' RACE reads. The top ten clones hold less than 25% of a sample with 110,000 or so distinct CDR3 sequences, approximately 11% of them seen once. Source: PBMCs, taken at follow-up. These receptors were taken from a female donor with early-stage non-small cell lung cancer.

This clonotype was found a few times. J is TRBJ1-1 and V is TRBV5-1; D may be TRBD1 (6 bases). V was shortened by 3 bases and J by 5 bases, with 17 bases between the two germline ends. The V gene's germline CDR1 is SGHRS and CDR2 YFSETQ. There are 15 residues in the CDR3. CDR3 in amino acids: CASSSTQQGRTEAFF. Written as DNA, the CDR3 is TGCGCCAGCAGCTCAACCCAACAGGGTAGAACTGAAGCTTTCTTT.

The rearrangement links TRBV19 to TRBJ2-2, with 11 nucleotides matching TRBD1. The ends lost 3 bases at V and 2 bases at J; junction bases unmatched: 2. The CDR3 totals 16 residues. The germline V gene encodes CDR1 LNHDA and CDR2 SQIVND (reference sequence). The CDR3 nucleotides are TGTGCCAGTAGTATCGGGACAGGGGGTAACACCGGGGAGCTGTTTTTT. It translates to CASSIGTGGNTGELFF.

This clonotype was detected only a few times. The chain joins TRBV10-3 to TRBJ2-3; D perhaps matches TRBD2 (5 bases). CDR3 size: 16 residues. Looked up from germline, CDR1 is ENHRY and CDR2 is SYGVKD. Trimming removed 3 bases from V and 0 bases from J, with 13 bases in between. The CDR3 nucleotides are TGTGCCATCAGTGATACAAACCAGCGGAGCACAGATACGCAGTATTTT. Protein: CAISDTNQRSTDTQYF.

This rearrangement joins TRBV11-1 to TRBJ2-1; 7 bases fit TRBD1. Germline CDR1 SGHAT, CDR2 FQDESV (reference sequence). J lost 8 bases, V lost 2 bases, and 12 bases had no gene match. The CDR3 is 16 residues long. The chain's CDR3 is CASSLRRDSRRDEQFF. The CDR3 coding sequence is TGTGCCAGCAGCTTACGCCGGGACAGCAGGCGTGATGAGCAGTTCTTC.

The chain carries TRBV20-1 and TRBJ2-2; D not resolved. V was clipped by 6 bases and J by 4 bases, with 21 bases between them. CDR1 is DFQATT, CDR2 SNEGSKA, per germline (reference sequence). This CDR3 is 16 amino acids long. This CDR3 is CSASPEAGLTTGELFF. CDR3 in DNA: TGCAGTGCCTCACCTGAGGCCGGTTTGACCACCGGGGAGCTGTTTTTT.

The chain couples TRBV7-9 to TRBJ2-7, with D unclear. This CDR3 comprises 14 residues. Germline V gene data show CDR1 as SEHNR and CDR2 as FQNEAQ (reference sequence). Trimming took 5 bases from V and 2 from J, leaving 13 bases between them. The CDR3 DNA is TGTGCCAGCAGCGGAGACTCCCCCCCCTACGAGCAGTACGTC. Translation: CASSGDSPPYEQYV.

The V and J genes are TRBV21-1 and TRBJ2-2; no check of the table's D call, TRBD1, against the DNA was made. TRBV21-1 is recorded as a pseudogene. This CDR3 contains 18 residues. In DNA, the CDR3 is TGTGCCAGCAGGCACCGACGACAGCAGAAACCGTTCACCGGGGAGCTGTTTTTT. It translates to CASRHRRQQKPFTGELFF.

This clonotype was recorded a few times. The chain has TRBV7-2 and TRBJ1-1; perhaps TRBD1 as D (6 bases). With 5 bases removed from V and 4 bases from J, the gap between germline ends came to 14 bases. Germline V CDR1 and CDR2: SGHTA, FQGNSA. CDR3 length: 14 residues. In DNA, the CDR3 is TGTGCCAGCAGCCTCACAGGGAGTAGCACTGAAGCTTTCTTT. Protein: CASSLTGSSTEAFF.

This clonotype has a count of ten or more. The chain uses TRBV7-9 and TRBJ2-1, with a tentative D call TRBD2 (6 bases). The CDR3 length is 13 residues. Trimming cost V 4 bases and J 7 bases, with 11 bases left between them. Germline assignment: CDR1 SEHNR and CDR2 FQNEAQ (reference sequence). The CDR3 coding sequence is TGTGCCAGCAGCTCCGGGACTGGGAATGAGCAGTTCTTC. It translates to CASSSGTGNEQFF.

The CDR3: CASSLQGTTGYTF. The CDR3 DNA follows: TGTGCCAGCAGCCTACAGGGTACTACTGGCTACACCTTC. The chain links TRBV12-3 or TRBV12-4 to TRBJ1-2, with D possibly being TRBD1 (6 bases). The CDR3 is made up of 13 amino acids. Trimming removed 6 bases at V and 7 bases at J, with 15 bases between.

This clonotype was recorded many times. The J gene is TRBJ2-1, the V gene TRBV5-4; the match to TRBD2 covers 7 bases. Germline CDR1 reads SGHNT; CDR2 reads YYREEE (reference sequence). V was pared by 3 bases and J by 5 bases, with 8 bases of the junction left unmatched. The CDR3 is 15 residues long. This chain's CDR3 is CASSSQRGLNNEQFF. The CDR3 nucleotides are TGTGCCAGCAGCTCCCAGCGGGGACTAAACAATGAGCAGTTCTTC.

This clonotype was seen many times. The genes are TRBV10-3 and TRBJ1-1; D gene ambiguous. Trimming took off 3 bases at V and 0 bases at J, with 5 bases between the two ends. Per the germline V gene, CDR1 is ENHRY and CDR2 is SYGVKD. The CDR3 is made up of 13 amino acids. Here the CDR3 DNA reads TGTGCCATCAGTGATCAGGTGAACACTGAAGCTTTCTTT. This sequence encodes CAISDQVNTEAFF.

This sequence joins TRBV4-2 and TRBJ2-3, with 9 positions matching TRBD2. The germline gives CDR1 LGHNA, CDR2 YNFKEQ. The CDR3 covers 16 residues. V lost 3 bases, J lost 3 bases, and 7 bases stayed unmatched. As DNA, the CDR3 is TGTGCCAGCAGCCATGGTAGCGGGAGTTCGACAGATACGCAGTATTTT. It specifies CASSHGSGSSTDTQYF.

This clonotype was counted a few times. CDR3 in DNA: TGTGCCAGCAGCCTCCGCCGGGACAGCTATGAAAAACTGTTTTTT. Translated, it gives CASSLRRDSYEKLFF. The chain employs TRBV11-2 and TRBJ1-4; 7 bases are a match to TRBD1. This CDR3 region has 15 residues. Trimming at V came to 5 bases and at J to 6 bases, leaving 9 bases not matched to a gene. Germline V gives CDR1 SGHAT, CDR2 FQNNGV.

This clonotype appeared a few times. CDR3 bases: TGTGCCAGCAGCACCGCCGGGGGCCCGGGTGGCTACACCTTC. This encodes CASSTAGGPGGYTF. The chain combines TRBV5-6 with TRBJ1-2; a weak D match, TRBD1 (6 bases). V was trimmed by 4 bases and J by 7 bases, leaving 17 bases between them. Germline V gene sequence: CDR1 SGHDT, CDR2 YYEEEE. CDR3 length equals 14 residues.

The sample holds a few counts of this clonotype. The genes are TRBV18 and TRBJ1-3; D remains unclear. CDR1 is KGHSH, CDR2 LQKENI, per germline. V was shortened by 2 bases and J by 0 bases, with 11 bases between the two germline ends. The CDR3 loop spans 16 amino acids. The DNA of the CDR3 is TGTGCCAGCTCACCAAGTTCGGGAGCCTCTGGAAACACCATATATTTT. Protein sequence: CASSPSSGASGNTIYF.

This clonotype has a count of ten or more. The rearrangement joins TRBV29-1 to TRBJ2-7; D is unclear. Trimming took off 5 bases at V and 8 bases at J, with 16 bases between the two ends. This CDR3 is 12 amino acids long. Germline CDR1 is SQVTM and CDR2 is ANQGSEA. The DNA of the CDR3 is TGCAGCGTTAGGGCCGAAACTTTAAAGCAGTACTTC. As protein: CSVRAETLKQYF.

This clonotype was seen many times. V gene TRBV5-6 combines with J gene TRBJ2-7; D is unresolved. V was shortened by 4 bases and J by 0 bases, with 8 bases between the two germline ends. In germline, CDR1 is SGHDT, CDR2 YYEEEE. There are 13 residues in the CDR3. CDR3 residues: CASSERDSYEQYV. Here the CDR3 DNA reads TGTGCCAGCAGCGAACGAGACTCCTACGAGCAGTACGTC.